The 27 T cell receptor beta chains below all came from one sample that was sequenced in a study of blood T cell repertoires in COVID-19. Sequencing was performed with immunoSEQ multiplex PCR; in TCRdb, only in-frame clones are kept and a portion is missing. This table has under 250,000 clones, around 89% appearing once. The source material was PBMCs or T cells enriched from blood (not recorded which). Receptor source: a woman aged 18 to 35 in a cohort exposed to, infected with or recovered from COVID-19 (not recorded which).

V gene TRBV3-1 (or the pseudogene TRBV3-2) combines with J gene TRBJ1-4; D gene unclear. Germline-derived CDR1 and CDR2 are LGHDT and YNNKEL (reference sequence). V lost 1 base and J 5 bases, leaving 8 bases between the germline ends. The CDR3 has 14 residues. For the CDR3, the DNA is TGTGCCAGCAGCCAAGGACTAAGGAATGAAAAACTGTTTTTT. Protein product: CASSQGLRNEKLFF.

The chain combines TRBV5-1 with TRBJ2-1, with TRBD2 matching over 12 bases. The CDR3 runs to 18 residues. V lost 1 base, J lost 2 bases, and 7 bases stayed unmatched. Per the germline V gene, CDR1 is SGHRS and CDR2 is YFSETQ. CDR3 in amino acids: CASSLSLAGGGAYNEQFF. CDR3 nucleotide sequence: TGCGCCAGCAGCTTGTCCCTAGCGGGAGGGGGCGCCTACAATGAGCAGTTCTTC.

The rearrangement joins TRBV7-3 to TRBJ2-7; possibly TRBD2 for D (6 bases). The CDR3 covers 13 residues. Germline assignment: CDR1 SGHTA and CDR2 FQGTGA. Trimming pared 2 bases from V and 6 bases from J, leaving 11 bases between. CDR3 amino acids: CASSLGGSPEQYF. The CDR3 region has the DNA TGTGCCAGCAGCTTAGGGGGGAGCCCCGAGCAGTACTTC.

The gene calls are TRBV11-2 and TRBJ1-2, with a tentative D call TRBD1 (5 bases). Germline V gives CDR1 SGHAT, CDR2 FQNNGV. The CDR3 loop spans 15 amino acids. V dropped 1 base and J dropped 4 bases, with 13 bases sitting between them. CDR3 in DNA: TGTGCCAGCAGCTTAGCGTTGGCGGGGGGCTATGGCTACACCTTC. Protein product: CASSLALAGGYGYTF. Using reference TRBV11-2 and TRBJ1-2 for the parts outside the CDR3, the full variable domain is EAGVAQSPRYKIIEKRQSVAFWCNPISGHATLYWYQQILGQGPKLLIQFQNNGVVDDSQLPKDRFSAERLKGVDSTLKIQPAKLEDSAVYLCASSLALAGGYGYTFGSGTRLTVV.

The V call is TRBV6-5, the J call TRBJ1-5; D ambiguous. Germline assignment: CDR1 MNHEY and CDR2 SVGAGI. The germline V and J ends were trimmed by 2 bases and 4 bases, with 6 bases remaining between them. The CDR3 extends over 13 amino acids. The CDR3 loop is CASSYQFNQPQHF. The CDR3 region has the DNA TGTGCCAGCAGTTACCAGTTTAATCAGCCCCAGCATTTT.

The gene calls are TRBV5-1 and TRBJ1-4; 7 bases map to TRBD1. CDR1 and CDR2 from the germline V gene are SGHRS and YFSETQ. This CDR3 contains 15 residues. Trimming took 7 bases from V and 0 from J; bases not matched to a gene: 6. CDR3 sequence reads: CASQMGTATNEKLFF. CDR3 bases: TGCGCCAGCCAAATGGGGACAGCAACTAATGAAAAACTGTTTTTT. Variable domain in full (rest from reference TRBV5-1 and TRBJ1-4): KAGVTQTPRYLIKTRGQQVTLSCSPISGHRSVSWYQQTPGQGLQFLFEYFSETQRNKGNFPGRFSGRQFSNSRSEMNVSTLELGDSALYLCASQMGTATNEKLFFGSGTQLSVL.

This chain connects TRBV6-6 to TRBJ1-4; 7 bases align to TRBD1. V shed 5 bases and J 0 bases; nucleotides not matched to a gene: 9. Per the germline V gene, CDR1 is MNHNY and CDR2 is SVGAGI (reference sequence). CDR3 length equals 17 residues. CDR3 nucleotides: TGTGCCAGCAGTCCCGGACGTGGGACAGCAACTAATGAAAAACTGTTTTTT. Translating gives CASSPGRGTATNEKLFF.

The rearrangement uses TRBV15 and TRBJ2-1; no firm D call. V shed 4 bases and J shed 5 bases, with 9 bases lying between them. Germline V gene data show CDR1 as LNHNV and CDR2 as YYDKDF (reference sequence). The CDR3 is 13 amino acids. The CDR3 nucleotides read TGTGCCACCAGCATTAACTTTGACAATGAGCAGTTCTTC. It is translated as CATSINFDNEQFF.

This chain uses TRBV19 with TRBJ1-1; 8 nucleotides line up with TRBD1. CDR1 and CDR2 from the germline V gene are LNHDA and SQIVND (reference sequence). The CDR3 spans 16 residues. Trimming cost V 3 bases and J 3 bases; bases outside gene matches: 9. CDR3 in DNA: TGTGCCAGTAGTATCGGTAGTCAGGGGGCGCACACTGAAGCTTTCTTT. This codes for CASSIGSQGAHTEAFF. The full variable domain, its missing parts supplied by reference TRBV19 and TRBJ1-1, is DGGITQSPKYLFRKEGQNVTLSCEQNLNHDAMYWYRQDPGQGLRLIYYSQIVNDFQKGDIAEGYSVSREKKESFPLTVTSAQKNPTAFYLCASSIGSQGAHTEAFFGQGTRLTVV.

The chain is built from TRBV6-6 and TRBJ2-7; TRBD1 aligns across 9 bases. The V gene end was trimmed by 6 bases and the J gene end by 0 bases; junction bases not matched to a gene: 6. This CDR3 contains 15 residues. The germline V gene has CDR1 MNHNY and CDR2 SVGAGI (reference sequence). This CDR3 reads CASRPGTGSSYEQYF. The CDR3 DNA sequence: TGTGCCAGCAGACCCGGGACAGGGAGCTCCTACGAGCAGTACTTC.

This rearrangement joins TRBV18 to TRBJ1-2; 10 bases are a match to TRBD1. CDR1 and CDR2 from the germline V gene are KGHSH and LQKENI. With V trimmed by 4 bases and J by 3 bases, 5 bases remained unmatched. The CDR3 extends over 15 amino acids. The CDR3 region is CASSQGTGVHYGYTF. The CDR3 region has the DNA TGTGCCAGCTCACAGGGGACAGGGGTGCACTATGGCTACACCTTC.

The V gene is TRBV5-1, the J gene TRBJ2-3; D perhaps matches TRBD1 (6 bases). V was shortened by 4 bases and J by 3 bases, with 15 bases between the two germline ends. CDR3 size: 15 residues. The germline V gene encodes CDR1 SGHRS and CDR2 YFSETQ. The DNA for the CDR3 is TGCGCCAGCAGCATTGGACAGTCTGAAACAGATACGCAGTATTTT. Amino acid sequence: CASSIGQSETDTQYF.

The chain links TRBV5-6 to TRBJ2-1, with TRBD2 matching 10 bases. The CDR3 totals 18 residues. Losses at the gene ends were 4 bases for V and 1 base for J; bases not matched to a gene: 11. Germline V CDR1 and CDR2: SGHDT, YYEEEE. CDR3 protein: CASSPLAGGHQSYNEQFF. The DNA for the CDR3 is TGTGCCAGCAGCCCATTAGCGGGAGGCCATCAATCCTACAATGAGCAGTTCTTC. The full variable domain, with the rest looked up from reference TRBV5-6 and TRBJ2-1, is DAGVTQSPTHLIKTRGQQVTLRCSPKSGHDTVSWYQQALGQGPQFIFQYYEEEERQRGNFPDRFSGHQFPNYSSELNVNALLLGDSALYLCASSPLAGGHQSYNEQFFGPGTRLTVL.

The V and J genes are TRBV7-9 and TRBJ1-4; 8 bases map to TRBD1. This CDR3 contains 14 residues. Per the germline V gene, CDR1 is SEHNR and CDR2 is FQNEAQ (reference sequence). V shed 2 bases and J 8 bases; nucleotides not matched to a gene: 4. CDR3 protein: CASSLQTGDEKLFF. The DNA of the CDR3 is TGTGCCAGCAGCTTACAGACAGGGGACGAAAAACTGTTTTTT.

This sequence joins TRBV5-1 and TRBJ2-7; possibly TRBD1 for D (5 bases). Per germline, CDR1 SGHRS and CDR2 YFSETQ. The CDR3 sequence is 14 residues long. V gave up 4 bases and J gave up 4 bases, with 15 bases separating them. The CDR3 bases are TGCGCCAGCAGCATCAGGGAAAAGGCTTACGAGCAGTACTTC. Translated: CASSIREKAYEQYF. The full variable domain, its missing parts supplied by reference TRBV5-1 and TRBJ2-7, is KAGVTQTPRYLIKTRGQQVTLSCSPISGHRSVSWYQQTPGQGLQFLFEYFSETQRNKGNFPGRFSGRQFSNSRSEMNVSTLELGDSALYLCASSIREKAYEQYFGPGTRLTVT.

The chain links TRBV25-1 to TRBJ1-1; no definite D call. This CDR3 spans 14 amino acids. V was shortened by 0 bases and J by 4 bases, with 9 bases between the two germline ends. Germline values: CDR1 MGHDK, CDR2 SYGVNS. The CDR3 DNA follows: TGTGCCAGCAGTGAATATGGGGAGAGCACTGAAGCTTTCTTT. Its translation is CASSEYGESTEAFF.

The J gene is TRBJ2-3, the V gene TRBV9; 11 bases match TRBD2. V trimming: 4 bases; J trimming: 4 bases; junction bases outside the gene matches: 5. The CDR3 extends over 15 amino acids. Germline V lookup: CDR1 SGDLS, CDR2 YYNGEE. CDR3 protein: CASSITSGGSDTQYF. For the CDR3, the DNA is TGTGCCAGCAGCATAACTAGCGGGGGTTCAGATACGCAGTATTTT. Looking up the rest from reference TRBV9 and TRBJ2-3 gives the full variable domain: DSGVTQTPKHLITATGQRVTLRCSPRSGDLSVYWYQQSLDQGLQFLIQYYNGEERAKGNILERFSAQQFPDLHSELNLSSLELGDSALYFCASSITSGGSDTQYFGPGTRLTVL.

The genes are TRBV30 and TRBJ2-7; either TRBD1 or TRBD2 may fit D (5 bases each). The V end lost 5 bases, the J end lost 6 bases, and 17 bases lay between the germline ends. Germline V lookup: CDR1 GTSNPN, CDR2 SVGIG (reference sequence). The CDR3 runs 13 residues. CDR3 sequence (DNA): TGTGCCTGGGGGGGAGTGGGAAGGACCGAGCAGTACTTC. The encoded protein is CAWGGVGRTEQYF.

The chain employs TRBV28 and TRBJ1-2; TRBD1 matches at 7 bases. CDR3 length: 12 amino acids. Germline V lookup: CDR1 MDHEN, CDR2 SYDVKM. J gave up 8 bases and V 5 bases, and 5 bases lay outside the gene matches. The CDR3 nucleotides are TGTGCCAGCAGTCTGACAGGGAACGGCTACACCTTC. This gives the protein CASSLTGNGYTF.

The chain couples TRBV19 to TRBJ1-1; D gene unclear. This CDR3 is built from 15 residues. Germline loops: CDR1 LNHDA, CDR2 SQIVND (reference sequence). V was pared by 1 base and J by 3 bases, with 12 bases between. CDR3 sequence: CASSIVGRRDTEAFF. The CDR3 nucleotides are TGTGCCAGTAGTATAGTAGGGAGAAGAGACACTGAAGCTTTCTTT.

The chain carries TRBV6-5 and TRBJ1-2; no clear D gene. Germline V gene lookup returns CDR1 MNHEY and CDR2 SVGAGI. The ends were cut back, 0 bases at V and 2 bases at J, with 7 bases in the middle. The CDR3 contains 14 residues. The CDR3 reads CASSYSSQNYGYTF. CDR3 coding DNA: TGTGCCAGCAGTTACTCTTCCCAAAACTATGGCTACACCTTC.

The CDR3 coding sequence is TGTGCCAGCACCCCACTGACAGGAACTAATGAAAAACTGTTTTTT. Translation gives CASTPLTGTNEKLFF. The chain employs TRBV6-5 and TRBJ1-4, with a tentative D call TRBD1 (6 bases). The CDR3 extends over 15 amino acids. V lost 7 bases, J lost 1 base, and 13 bases lay in between. Germline loops: CDR1 MNHEY, CDR2 SVGAGI.

The sample holds one count of this clone. This chain links TRBV28 with TRBJ1-2; 8 bases map to TRBD1. J was trimmed by 8 bases and V by 6 bases; bases with no gene match: 14. Germline V gives CDR1 MDHEN, CDR2 SYDVKM. The CDR3 is 15 amino acids. The CDR3 nucleotides are TGTGCCAGCAGCCCCCCGGACAGGGAGGGATTGGGCTACACCTTC. The encoded protein is CASSPPDREGLGYTF.

The V gene is TRBV9, the J gene TRBJ1-6; TRBD1 is a possible D gene (6 bases). The CDR3 spans 15 residues. Trimming shortened V by 0 bases and J by 7 bases, and 11 bases separated the two germline ends. Germline CDR1 reads SGDLS; CDR2 reads YYNGEE. This CDR3 reads CASSVGIGGNSPLHF. The CDR3 coding sequence is TGTGCCAGCAGCGTAGGAATAGGGGGAAATTCACCCCTCCACTTT.

This clone was seen a few times. The genes are TRBV5-1 and TRBJ1-5; D possibly corresponds to TRBD1 (6 bases). V was clipped by 2 bases and J by 4 bases, with 25 bases between them. Germline CDR1 and CDR2: SGHRS and YFSETQ. CDR3 length: 19 residues. CDR3 loop: CASSFAPQGAENGNQPQHF. Here the CDR3 DNA reads TGCGCCAGCAGCTTCGCCCCACAGGGAGCTGAGAACGGGAATCAGCCCCAGCATTTT.

The V and J genes are TRBV30 and TRBJ2-7; TRBD1 might be the D (6 bases). This CDR3 region has 15 residues. The germline V gene has CDR1 GTSNPN and CDR2 SVGIG (reference sequence). V was cut by 0 bases and J by 1 base, with 13 bases left in between. CDR3 protein: CAWSVHPRGSYEQYF. The CDR3 nucleotides read TGTGCCTGGAGTGTTCATCCCAGGGGTTCCTACGAGCAGTACTTC.

This chain connects TRBV7-2 to TRBJ2-6, with unresolved D. Looked up from germline, CDR1 is SGHTA and CDR2 is FQGNSA. The V gene lost 1 base and the J gene lost 4 bases, with 8 bases spanning the gap. CDR3 size: 15 residues. The CDR3 loop reads CASSLGLAGANVLTF. The CDR3 nucleotides are TGTGCCAGCAGCTTAGGGCTTGCCGGGGCCAACGTCCTGACTTTC.